The source of this T cell receptor (beta chain) is a study of tumor-infiltrating lymphocytes in primary liver carcinoma. RNA and DNA were co-extracted from 20-30 mg of unsorted bulk tissue. Patients diagnosed with primary liver carcinoma received treatment through surgical resection. Researchers took samples from five separate regions of each tumor. A primer in the constant region served to generate TCR beta cDNA from roughly 550 ng of total RNA. TCR beta libraries came from three nested multiplex PCR rounds using slightly modified ARM-PCR. Use of TRBV1-TRBV30 forward primers with a C-beta reverse primer characterized the first two PCR rounds, which lasted about 10 cycles each. A single record per CDR3 protein comes from TCRdb applying MiXCR to the multiplex PCR reads. The table shows about 21,000 distinct CDR3 sequences, with 60% to 80% occurring only once. General study findings and limits: The 250 largest clones made up significantly more of tumor than blood repertoires (p = 0.039). Lower overlap was observed for tumor-adjacent and tumor-blood pairs relative to tumor region pairs.

As for this clonotype: Its antigen is still unknown.

The V and J ends lost 7 bases and 4 bases, in that order; junction bases with no gene match: 7. Per germline, CDR1 GTSNPN and CDR2 SVGIG (reference sequence). The CDR3 runs 12 residues. The receptor was isolated from a woman aged 25 to 39 with primary liver carcinoma and hepatitis B virus infection. The sequenced sample consisted of liver tumor tissue from sampling region 1. Indicated subset: tumor region T1, superior pole. The chain carries TRBV30 and TRBJ2-7; 7 bases align to TRBD1. The CDR3 region has the DNA TGTGCCTTGTGTGGGACAGCGTACGAGCAGTACTTC. Its protein is CALCGTAYEQYF.